Listed here are 26 T cell receptor beta chains from one sample, sequenced in a study of T-cell reconstitution after alpha-beta-depleted transplantation in children (TCRdb year 2016). Library prep was done by PCR. Data came from an Illumina HiSeq 2500. TCR library preparation used molecular barcoding, with unique molecular identifiers applied to normalize quantification of the TCRbeta repertoire. TCRdb applied fastp at Q25 and MiXCR to the public reads, then kept only in-frame beta chains. CDR3 protein duplicates are merged, each entry listing the most common genes and DNA. This sample has hundreds of thousands of distinct CDR3 sequences in its table, and 16% of those were observed once. 1.1% of the sample is taken by the ten largest. This sample comprised PBMCs from the stem cell graft donor, obtained from the stem cell graft. The receptors shown here come from a human donor who donated a stem cell graft to a child with acute myeloid leukemia.

This chain joins TRBV5-5 and TRBJ2-1; 7 bases align to TRBD1. The CDR3 extends over 15 amino acids. The V segment lost 3 bases and the J segment 5 bases; nucleotides outside the gene matches: 8. CDR1 and CDR2 (germline): SGHKS, YYEKEE (reference sequence). This chain's CDR3 is CASSSSGTADNEQFF. The CDR3 coding sequence is TGTGCCAGCAGCTCCTCCGGGACAGCCGACAATGAGCAGTTCTTC.

Concerning this clonotype itself: A read error is possible here, since a much larger clone lies one base away. This chain joins TRBV20-1 and TRBJ2-7; D is unresolved. The CDR3 has 13 residues. V was clipped by 5 bases and J by 2 bases, with 13 bases between them. Germline lookup yields CDR1 DFQATT and CDR2 SNEGSKA (reference sequence). The CDR3 nucleotides are TGCAGTGCTCATACCACGAAAACCTACGAGCAGTACTTC. This translates into CSAHTTKTYEQYF.

This chain connects TRBV20-1 to TRBJ2-2; TRBD1 agrees at 9 bases. Unmatched junction bases numbered 10, after V lost 6 bases and J lost 5 bases. Germline V lookup: CDR1 DFQATT, CDR2 SNEGSKA (reference sequence). The CDR3 length is 15 residues. The CDR3 sequence is CSAQRQGGLTGELFF. The CDR3 DNA sequence: TGCAGTGCCCAGCGACAGGGGGGTTTGACCGGGGAGCTGTTTTTT.

J is TRBJ2-1 and V is TRBV28; TRBD1 might be the D (6 bases). The ends were cut back, 7 bases at V and 7 bases at J, with 17 bases in the middle. The CDR3 length is 14 residues. Looked up from germline, CDR1 is MDHEN and CDR2 is SYDVKM. The CDR3 nucleotides are TGTGCCAGCAAGAAGGGGGTCCTGAAGAATGAGCAGTTCTTC. It is translated as CASKKGVLKNEQFF.

This clonotype has a count of ten or more. The V gene is TRBV20-1, the J gene TRBJ2-5, with D perhaps given as TRBD1 or TRBD2 (5 bases each). Germline values: CDR1 DFQATT, CDR2 SNEGSKA (reference sequence). The CDR3 sequence is 15 residues long. V lost 0 bases to trimming and J lost 2 bases, with 13 bases between them. The CDR3 loop reads CSARDSGTPQETQYF. CDR3 sequence (DNA): TGCAGTGCTAGAGATTCCGGGACGCCACAAGAGACCCAGTACTTC.

This clonotype was recorded a few times. The chain couples TRBV7-9 to TRBJ1-6; D perhaps matches TRBD1 (6 bases). The V gene's germline CDR1 is SEHNR and CDR2 FQNEAQ (reference sequence). This CDR3 contains 15 residues. Between the trimmed V and J ends, which lost 4 bases and 1 base, there was a span of 8 bases. The CDR3 region has the DNA TGTGCCAGCAGCTCAGGGGTATCCTATAATTCACCCCTCCACTTT. Its protein product is CASSSGVSYNSPLHF.

This clonotype was found many times. The chain has TRBV15 and TRBJ2-5, with 8 bases lining up with TRBD2. Germline V gene sequence: CDR1 LNHNV, CDR2 YYDKDF (reference sequence). This CDR3 spans 15 amino acids. Germline trimming cut 4 bases from V and 2 bases from J; bases unmatched to any gene: 6. The CDR3 here is CATSIRGGPQETQYF. The CDR3 DNA is TGTGCCACCAGCATTCGGGGGGGCCCTCAAGAGACCCAGTACTTC.

The chain uses TRBV7-6 and TRBJ2-2; D remains unclear. The CDR3 runs 14 residues. The V gene lost 3 bases and the J gene lost 8 bases, with 13 bases spanning the gap. Germline V CDR1 and CDR2: SGHVS, FNYEAQ. The CDR3 bases are TGTGCCAGCAGCTTCTCCGGCACAGCGGGGGAGCTGTTTTTT. Translating it yields CASSFSGTAGELFF. Looking up the rest from reference TRBV7-6 and TRBJ2-2 gives the full variable domain: GAGVSQSPRYKVTKRGQDVALRCDPISGHVSLYWYRQALGQGPEFLTYFNYEAQQDKSGLPNDRFSAERPEGSISTLTIQRTEQRDSAMYRCASSFSGTAGELFFGEGSRLTVL.

The chain carries TRBV7-9 and TRBJ2-1; 11 bases are shared with TRBD1. The CDR3 spans 17 residues. Germline-derived CDR1 and CDR2 are SEHNR and FQNEAQ (reference sequence). J was trimmed by 3 bases and V by 0 bases; bases with no gene match: 4. DNA for the CDR3: TGTGCCAGCAGCTTAGCGCCGGGACAGGGGGGCTACAATGAGCAGTTCTTC. Residues: CASSLAPGQGGYNEQFF.

This clonotype was recorded at least ten times. The chain is built from TRBV20-1 and TRBJ1-5, with D maybe TRBD1 (5 bases). Between the trimmed V and J ends, which lost 6 bases and 7 bases, there was a span of 16 bases. The CDR3 spans 13 residues. Germline V CDR1 and CDR2: DFQATT, SNEGSKA (reference sequence). The CDR3 here is CSAKDPRGQPQHF. CDR3 bases: TGCAGTGCCAAGGACCCTCGGGGGCAGCCCCAGCATTTT.

In its sample, this clonotype was seen a few times. The chain uses TRBV27 and TRBJ1-2, with 7 bases identical to TRBD1. There are 11 residues in the CDR3. V was clipped by 11 bases and J by 6 bases; unmatched bases: 6. CDR1 MNHEY and CDR2 SMNVEV come from the germline V gene (reference sequence). The CDR3 here is CARQGGDGYTF. The CDR3 DNA reads TGTGCCCGCCAGGGGGGAGATGGCTACACCTTC.

At least ten counts were recorded for this clonotype. The chain uses TRBV12-3 or TRBV12-4 and TRBJ2-7; D gene uncertain. The V gene lost 8 bases and the J gene lost 0 bases, with 8 bases spanning the gap. This CDR3 has 12 residues. The CDR3 DNA is TGTGCCAGCCGCATCGACTCCTACGAGCAGTACTTC. This sequence encodes CASRIDSYEQYF.

The chain recombines TRBV5-1 with TRBJ2-7, with 12 bases fitting TRBD2. The CDR3 length is 18 residues. Germline V lookup: CDR1 SGHRS, CDR2 YFSETQ. V trimming: 0 bases; J trimming: 1 base; junction bases outside the gene matches: 8. The CDR3 DNA reads as TGCGCCAGCAGCTTGGGACTAGCGGGGGCCCTAATATCCTACGAGCAGTACTTC. Translating gives CASSLGLAGALISYEQYF.

This clonotype was seen a few times. The DNA is left out, because the CDR3 cannot be placed on it with certainty; the CDR3 is given as TCRdb lists it. The chain combines TRBV6-5 with TRBJ2-5; the D segment call TRBD2 is taken from the table without a DNA check. Germline CDR1 and CDR2: MNHEY and SVGAGI. The CDR3 numbers 16 amino acids, ends counted. The CDR3 reads CASSSSGGHDQETQYF.

The V call is TRBV4-3, the J call TRBJ2-2; 12 bases fit TRBD1. V shed 3 bases, J shed 7 bases, and the junction held 3 bases outside the gene matches. The germline V gene has CDR1 LGHNA and CDR2 YSLEER. The CDR3 is 15 residues long. The CDR3 sequence: CASSHGTGGIGELFF. CDR3 DNA: TGCGCCAGCAGCCATGGGACAGGGGGCATCGGGGAGCTGTTTTTT.

This clonotype was found a few times. The V and J genes are TRBV5-6 and TRBJ1-1, with 9 bases that match TRBD1. V trimming: 0 bases; J trimming: 6 bases; junction bases outside the gene matches: 3. Germline values: CDR1 SGHDT, CDR2 YYEEEE. The CDR3 consists of 14 residues. CDR3 loop: CASSLAQGAPEAFF. DNA of the CDR3: TGTGCCAGCAGCTTGGCACAGGGGGCCCCTGAAGCTTTCTTT.

This clonotype appeared many times. The chain has TRBV6-1 and TRBJ1-6; D is undetermined. Trimming took 7 bases from V and 0 from J, leaving 7 bases between them. This CDR3 region has 14 residues. CDR1 is MNHNS, CDR2 SASEGT, per germline. The CDR3 nucleotides read TGTGCCAGCACAATAAGCTCCTATAATTCACCCCTCCACTTT. Its protein is CASTISSYNSPLHF.

The count of this clonotype is one. The genes are TRBV4-1 and TRBJ2-4, with D uncertain. The CDR3 totals 12 residues. CDR1 MGHRA and CDR2 YSYEKL come from the germline V gene. V lost 0 bases, J lost 7 bases, and 4 bases lay in between. The CDR3 DNA is TGCGCCAGCAGCCAAGAGCGGAACATTCAGTACTTC. This sequence encodes CASSQERNIQYF.

This clonotype was counted ten times or more. At one boundary the junction diverges from the germline segment, which might be a read error. The CDR3 coding sequence is TGCAGTGCGGCCGGGACAGTACTCTTTTTT. Translation gives CSAAGTVLFF. V and J are TRBV20-1 and TRBJ1-1; 7 bases map to TRBD1. The CDR3 contains 10 residues. Germline values: CDR1 DFQATT, CDR2 SNEGSKA (reference sequence).

CDR3 DNA sequence: TGTGCCAGCAGTGAAGATTGGTCGTCGGATACGCAGTATTTT. Amino acid sequence: CASSEDWSSDTQYF. The chain uses TRBV6-1 and TRBJ2-3; no clear D. The CDR3 has 14 residues. V dropped 1 base and J dropped 6 bases, with 11 bases sitting between them. CDR1 and CDR2 (germline): MNHNS, SASEGT.

The chain uses TRBV6-1 and TRBJ2-7; 8 bases are a match to TRBD1. Germline values: CDR1 MNHNS, CDR2 SASEGT. This CDR3 is 14 amino acids long. Unmatched junction bases numbered 4, after V lost 3 bases and J lost 3 bases. This chain's CDR3 is CASSDAGGLYEQYV. The CDR3 bases are TGTGCCAGCAGTGACGCAGGGGGCCTCTACGAGCAGTACGTC.

This clonotype was seen many times. The rearrangement links TRBV20-1 to TRBJ2-2, with 16 bases fitting TRBD2. Germline loops: CDR1 DFQATT, CDR2 SNEGSKA (reference sequence). V lost 3 bases, J lost 1 base, and 8 bases stayed unmatched. The CDR3 consists of 19 residues. In nucleotides, the CDR3 is TGCAGTGCTAGTGTCCTGGGGACTAGCGGGGGGGTGAACACCGGGGAGCTGTTTTTT. Translated, it gives CSASVLGTSGGVNTGELFF.

This rearrangement joins TRBV7-2 to TRBJ2-4; perhaps TRBD1 as D (6 bases). This CDR3 spans 14 amino acids. CDR1 and CDR2 from the germline V gene are SGHTA and FQGNSA. Trimming stripped 4 bases from V and 6 bases from J, with 13 bases between. The DNA of the CDR3 is TGTGCCAGCAGCTCCCCCGGGGACACAAACATTCAGTACTTC. As protein: CASSSPGDTNIQYF.

In its sample, this clonotype was seen a few times. The V and J genes are TRBV4-1 and TRBJ2-3; 8 bases line up with TRBD2. V lost 4 bases to trimming and J lost 5 bases; unmatched junction nucleotides: 20. Per the germline V gene, CDR1 is MGHRA and CDR2 is YSYEKL. The CDR3 contains 19 residues. CDR3 amino acids: CASSPATPSQAGVGDTQYF. The CDR3 DNA reads TGCGCCAGCAGCCCAGCGACACCTTCCCAAGCGGGGGTTGGAGATACGCAGTATTTT.

This clonotype was observed many times. This chain connects TRBV29-1 to TRBJ2-5, with D uncertain. Germline lookup yields CDR1 SQVTM and CDR2 ANQGSEA. Trimming shortened V by 2 bases and J by 2 bases, and 6 bases separated the two germline ends. CDR3 length: 12 amino acids. In DNA form, the CDR3 reads TGCAGCGTTGAACTAGGTCAAGAGACCCAGTACTTC. It translates to CSVELGQETQYF.

This clonotype was recorded many times. The rearrangement joins TRBV20-1 to TRBJ2-3, with 7 positions matching TRBD1. Germline lookup yields CDR1 DFQATT and CDR2 SNEGSKA (reference sequence). There are 16 residues in the CDR3. V shed 3 bases, J shed 6 bases, and the junction held 15 bases outside the gene matches. DNA for the CDR3: TGCAGTGCTAGCCCCTTGGGACAGAGAGTCCATGATACGCAGTATTTT. Protein: CSASPLGQRVHDTQYF.